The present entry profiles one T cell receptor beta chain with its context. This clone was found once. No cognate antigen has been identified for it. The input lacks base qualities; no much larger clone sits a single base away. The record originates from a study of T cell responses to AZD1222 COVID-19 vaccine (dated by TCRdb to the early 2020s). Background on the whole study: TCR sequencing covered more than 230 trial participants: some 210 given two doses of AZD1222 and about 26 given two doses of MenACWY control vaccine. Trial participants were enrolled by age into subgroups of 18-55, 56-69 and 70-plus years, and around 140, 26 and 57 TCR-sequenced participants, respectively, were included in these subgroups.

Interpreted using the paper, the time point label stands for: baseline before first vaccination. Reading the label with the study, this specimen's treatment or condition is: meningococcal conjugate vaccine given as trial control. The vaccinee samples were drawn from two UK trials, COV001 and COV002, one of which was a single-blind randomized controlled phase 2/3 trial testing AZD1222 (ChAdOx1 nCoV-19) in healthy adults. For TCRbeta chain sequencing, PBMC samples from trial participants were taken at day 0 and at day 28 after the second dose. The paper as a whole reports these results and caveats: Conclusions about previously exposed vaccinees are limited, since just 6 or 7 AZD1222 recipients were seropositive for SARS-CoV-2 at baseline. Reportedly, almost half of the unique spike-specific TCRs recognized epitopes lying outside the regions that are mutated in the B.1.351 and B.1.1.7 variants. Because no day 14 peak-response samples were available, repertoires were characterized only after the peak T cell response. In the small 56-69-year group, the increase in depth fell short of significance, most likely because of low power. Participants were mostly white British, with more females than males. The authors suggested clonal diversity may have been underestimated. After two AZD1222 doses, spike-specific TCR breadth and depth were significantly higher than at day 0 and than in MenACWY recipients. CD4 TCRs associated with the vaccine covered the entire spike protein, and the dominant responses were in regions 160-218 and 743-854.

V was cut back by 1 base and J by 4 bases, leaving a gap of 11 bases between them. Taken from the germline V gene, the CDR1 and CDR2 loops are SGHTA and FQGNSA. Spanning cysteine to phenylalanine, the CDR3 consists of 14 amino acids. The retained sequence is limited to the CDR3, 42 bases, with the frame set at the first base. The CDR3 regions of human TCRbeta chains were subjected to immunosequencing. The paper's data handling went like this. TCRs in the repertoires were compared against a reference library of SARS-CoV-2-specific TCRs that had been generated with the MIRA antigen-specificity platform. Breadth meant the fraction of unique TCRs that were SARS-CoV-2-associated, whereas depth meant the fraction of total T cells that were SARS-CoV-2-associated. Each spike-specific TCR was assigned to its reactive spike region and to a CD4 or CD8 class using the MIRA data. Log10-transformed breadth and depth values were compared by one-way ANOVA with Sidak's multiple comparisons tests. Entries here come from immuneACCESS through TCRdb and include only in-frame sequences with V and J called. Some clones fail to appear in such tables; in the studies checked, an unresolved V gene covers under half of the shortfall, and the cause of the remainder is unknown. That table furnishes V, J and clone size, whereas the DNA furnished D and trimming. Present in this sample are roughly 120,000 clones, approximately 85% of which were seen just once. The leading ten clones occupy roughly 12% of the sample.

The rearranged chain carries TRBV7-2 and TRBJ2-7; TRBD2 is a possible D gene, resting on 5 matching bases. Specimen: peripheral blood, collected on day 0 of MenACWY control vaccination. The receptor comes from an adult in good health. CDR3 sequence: CASSLGPGGYEQYF. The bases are TGTGCCAGCAGCTTAGGCCCGGGCGGGTACGAGCAGTACTTC.